The rows below give T cell receptor beta chains drawn from one sample of a study of graft-versus-host responses after intestinal transplantation. Measured with immunoSEQ multiplex PCR; TCRdb has only the in-frame clones, and not every one. This table holds about 83,000 clones, 70% to 90% found once. Their recognized antigens are unknown. This sample comprised unstimulated CD4+ T cells sorted from spleen or lymph node cells, obtained before intestinal transplant. The receptors come from a human donor who received an intestinal transplant. CDR3s leave out the opening cysteine and the closing phenylalanine or tryptophan. Expanded clones are given a class, and other clones once, few, many or no size at all.

clone size: NA; J gene: TRBJ2-7; V gene: TRBV27; CDR3 protein: ASRSRTGPYYEQY
clone size: once; J gene: TRBJ2-4; V gene: TRBV18; CDR3 protein: ASSPGQGVAKNIQY
clone size: NA; J gene: TRBJ2-1; V gene: TRBV4-1; CDR3 protein: ASSQVAGLTFSNEQF
clone size: NA; J gene: TRBJ2-2; V gene: TRBV5-4; CDR3 protein: ASSSVPGGGAAGELF
clone size: NA; J gene: TRBJ2-7; V gene: TRBV5-1; CDR3 protein: ASSLAAGLAGVEQY
clone size: NA; J gene: TRBJ2-7; V gene: TRBV10-3; CDR3 protein: AISDGIAVNVPYEQY
clone size: NA; J gene: TRBJ2-2; V gene: TRBV2; CDR3 protein: ASSEYRRTGELF
clone size: NA; J gene: TRBJ1-4; V gene: TRBV28; CDR3 protein: ASSSGGLEKLF
clone size: few; J gene: TRBJ1-2; V gene: TRBV5-1; CDR3 protein: ASSTRTGFNYGYT
clone size: NA; J gene: TRBJ2-2; V gene: TRBV5-1; CDR3 protein: ASSLDRGELF
clone size: NA; J gene: TRBJ2-3; V gene: TRBV10-3; CDR3 protein: AIKSGRASDTQY
clone size: NA; J gene: TRBJ2-7; V gene: TRBV6-6; CDR3 protein: ASSYWLGPNRLEQY
clone size: NA; J gene: TRBJ2-1; V gene: TRBV9; CDR3 protein: ASSVASGGGEQF
clone size: few; J gene: TRBJ1-2; V gene: TRBV7-2; CDR3 protein: ASSLAGVEGYT